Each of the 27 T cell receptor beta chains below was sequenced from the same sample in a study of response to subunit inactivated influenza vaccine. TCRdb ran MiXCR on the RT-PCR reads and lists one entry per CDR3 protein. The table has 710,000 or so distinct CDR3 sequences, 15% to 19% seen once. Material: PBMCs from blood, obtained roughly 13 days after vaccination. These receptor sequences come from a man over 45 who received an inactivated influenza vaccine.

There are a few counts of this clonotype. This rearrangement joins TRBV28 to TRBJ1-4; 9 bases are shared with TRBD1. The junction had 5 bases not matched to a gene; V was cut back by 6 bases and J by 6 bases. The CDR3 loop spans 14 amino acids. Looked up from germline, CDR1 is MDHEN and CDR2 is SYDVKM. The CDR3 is CASRKDRGYEKLFF. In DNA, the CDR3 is TGTGCCAGCAGAAAAGACAGGGGGTATGAAAAACTGTTTTTT.

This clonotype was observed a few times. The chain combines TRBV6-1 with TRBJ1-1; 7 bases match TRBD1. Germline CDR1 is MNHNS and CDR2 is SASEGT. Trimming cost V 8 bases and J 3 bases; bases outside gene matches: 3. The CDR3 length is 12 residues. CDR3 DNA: TGTGCCAGCGGACAGGACTACACTGAAGCTTTCTTT. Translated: CASGQDYTEAFF.

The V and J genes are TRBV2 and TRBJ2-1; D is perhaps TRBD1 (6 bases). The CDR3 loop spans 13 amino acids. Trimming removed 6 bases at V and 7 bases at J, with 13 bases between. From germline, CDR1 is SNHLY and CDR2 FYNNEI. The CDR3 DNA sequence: TGTGCCAGCAGATTGGACAGTTGGAATGAGCAGTTCTTC. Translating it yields CASRLDSWNEQFF.

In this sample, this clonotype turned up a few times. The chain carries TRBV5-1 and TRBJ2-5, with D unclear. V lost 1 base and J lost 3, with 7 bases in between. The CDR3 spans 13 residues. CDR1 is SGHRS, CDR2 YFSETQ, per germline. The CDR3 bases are TGCGCCAGCAGCTTGTATAGTGAAGAGACCCAGTACTTC. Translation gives CASSLYSEETQYF.

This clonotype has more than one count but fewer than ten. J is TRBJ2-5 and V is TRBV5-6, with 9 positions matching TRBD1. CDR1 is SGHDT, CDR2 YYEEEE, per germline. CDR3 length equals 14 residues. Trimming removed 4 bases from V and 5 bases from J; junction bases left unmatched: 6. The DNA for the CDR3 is TGTGCCAGCAGCAGGACAGGGGAGGAGGAGACCCAGTACTTC. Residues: CASSRTGEEETQYF.

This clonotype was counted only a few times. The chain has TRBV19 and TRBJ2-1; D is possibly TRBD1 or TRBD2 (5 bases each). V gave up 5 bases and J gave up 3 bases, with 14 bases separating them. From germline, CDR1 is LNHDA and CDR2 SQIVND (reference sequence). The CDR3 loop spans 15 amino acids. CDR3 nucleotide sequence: TGTGCCAGTAGTTCCCCGGGACGTGTCTACAATGAGCAGTTCTTC. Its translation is CASSSPGRVYNEQFF.

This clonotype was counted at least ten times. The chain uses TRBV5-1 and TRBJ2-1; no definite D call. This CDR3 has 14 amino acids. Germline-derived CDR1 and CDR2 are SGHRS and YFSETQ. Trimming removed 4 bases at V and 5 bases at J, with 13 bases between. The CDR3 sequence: CASSPSSLNNEQFF. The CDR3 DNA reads TGCGCCAGCAGCCCTTCCTCGCTAAACAATGAGCAGTTCTTC.

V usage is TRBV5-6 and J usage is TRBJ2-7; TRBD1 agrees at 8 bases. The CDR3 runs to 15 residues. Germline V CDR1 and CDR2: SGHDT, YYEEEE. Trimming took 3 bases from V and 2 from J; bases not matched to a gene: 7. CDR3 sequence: CASSWGTGPPYEQYF. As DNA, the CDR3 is TGTGCCAGCAGCTGGGGGACAGGTCCCCCCTACGAGCAGTACTTC.

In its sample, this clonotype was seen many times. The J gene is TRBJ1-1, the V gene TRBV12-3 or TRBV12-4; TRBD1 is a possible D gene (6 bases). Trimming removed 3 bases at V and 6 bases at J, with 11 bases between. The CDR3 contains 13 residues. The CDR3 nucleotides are TGTGCCAGCAGTTTCGTACAGGGCTCTGAAGCTTTCTTT. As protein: CASSFVQGSEAFF.

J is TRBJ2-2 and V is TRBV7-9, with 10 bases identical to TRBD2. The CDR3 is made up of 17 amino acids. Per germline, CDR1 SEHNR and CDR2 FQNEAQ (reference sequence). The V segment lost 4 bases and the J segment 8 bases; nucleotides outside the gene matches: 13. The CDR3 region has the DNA TGTGCCAGCAGCTCGGCGACGGGACTAGCGACCTTGGGGGAGCTGTTTTTT. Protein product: CASSSATGLATLGELFF.

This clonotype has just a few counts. The CDR3 region is CASSQPTSGRVNTGELFF. The CDR3 DNA reads TGCGCCAGCAGCCAACCGACTAGCGGGAGGGTAAACACCGGGGAGCTGTTTTTT. The rearrangement links TRBV4-1 to TRBJ2-2; 14 bases agree with TRBD2. Germline V gene data show CDR1 as MGHRA and CDR2 as YSYEKL. With 2 bases clipped from V and 2 bases from J, the junction kept 4 bases outside the gene matches. The CDR3 sequence is 18 residues long.

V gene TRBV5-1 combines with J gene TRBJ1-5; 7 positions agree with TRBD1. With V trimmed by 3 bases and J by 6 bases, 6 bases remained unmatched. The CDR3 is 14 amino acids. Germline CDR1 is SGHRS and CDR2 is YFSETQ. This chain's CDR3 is CASSSGTEGQPQHF. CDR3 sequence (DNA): TGCGCCAGCAGCTCCGGGACAGAAGGTCAGCCCCAGCATTTT. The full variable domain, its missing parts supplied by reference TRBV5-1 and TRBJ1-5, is KAGVTQTPRYLIKTRGQQVTLSCSPISGHRSVSWYQQTPGQGLQFLFEYFSETQRNKGNFPGRFSGRQFSNSRSEMNVSTLELGDSALYLCASSSGTEGQPQHFGDGTRLSIL.

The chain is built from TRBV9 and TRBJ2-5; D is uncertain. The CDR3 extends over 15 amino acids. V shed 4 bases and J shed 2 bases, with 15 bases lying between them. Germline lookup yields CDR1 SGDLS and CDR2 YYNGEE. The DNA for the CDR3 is TGTGCCAGCAGCCCGGCGGTAGGACCGCAAGAGACCCAGTACTTC. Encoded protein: CASSPAVGPQETQYF.

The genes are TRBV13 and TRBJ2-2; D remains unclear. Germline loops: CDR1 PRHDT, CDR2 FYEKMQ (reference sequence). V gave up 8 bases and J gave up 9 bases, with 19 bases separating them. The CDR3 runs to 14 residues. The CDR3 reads CASGPGLICWELFF. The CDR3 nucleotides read TGTGCCAGCGGCCCCGGCCTCATCTGCTGGGAGCTGTTTTTT.

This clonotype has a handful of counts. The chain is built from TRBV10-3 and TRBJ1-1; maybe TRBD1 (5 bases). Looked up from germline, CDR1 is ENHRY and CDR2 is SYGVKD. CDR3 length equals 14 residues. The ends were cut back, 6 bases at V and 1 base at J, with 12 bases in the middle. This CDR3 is CAIRVQESNTEAFF. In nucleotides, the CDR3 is TGTGCCATCAGGGTACAGGAATCGAACACTGAAGCTTTCTTT.

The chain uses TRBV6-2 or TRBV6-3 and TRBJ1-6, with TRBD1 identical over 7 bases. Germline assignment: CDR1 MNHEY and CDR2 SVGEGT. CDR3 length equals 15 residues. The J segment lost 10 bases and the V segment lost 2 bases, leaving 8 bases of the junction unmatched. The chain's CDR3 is CASSYNDRVGSPLHF. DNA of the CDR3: TGTGCCAGCAGTTACAACGACAGGGTCGGCTCACCCCTCCACTTT.

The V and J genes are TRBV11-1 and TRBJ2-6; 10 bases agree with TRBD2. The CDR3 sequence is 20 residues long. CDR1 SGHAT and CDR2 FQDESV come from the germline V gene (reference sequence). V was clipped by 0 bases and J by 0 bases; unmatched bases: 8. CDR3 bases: TGTGCCAGCAGCTTAGCGGCAGCGGGAGGGCGTCGCTCTGGGGCCAACGTCCTGACTTTC. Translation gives CASSLAAAGGRRSGANVLTF.

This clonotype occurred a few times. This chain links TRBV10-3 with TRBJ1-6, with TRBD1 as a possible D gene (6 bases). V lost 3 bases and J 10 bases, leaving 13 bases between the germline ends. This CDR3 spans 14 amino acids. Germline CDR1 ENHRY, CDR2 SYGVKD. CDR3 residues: CAISETGTSSPLHF. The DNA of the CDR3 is TGTGCCATCAGTGAAACCGGGACAAGCTCACCCCTCCACTTT.

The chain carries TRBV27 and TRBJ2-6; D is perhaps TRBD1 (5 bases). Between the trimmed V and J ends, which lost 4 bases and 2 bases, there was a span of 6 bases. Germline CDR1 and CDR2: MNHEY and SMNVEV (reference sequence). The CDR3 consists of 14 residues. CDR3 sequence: CASSWGAGANVLTF. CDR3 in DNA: TGTGCCAGCAGTTGGGGCGCTGGGGCCAACGTCCTGACTTTC.

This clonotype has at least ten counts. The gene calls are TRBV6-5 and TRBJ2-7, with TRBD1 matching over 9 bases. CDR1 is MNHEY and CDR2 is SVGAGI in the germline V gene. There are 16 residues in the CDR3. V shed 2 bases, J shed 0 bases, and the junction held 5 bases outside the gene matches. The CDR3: CASSYPGQGSSYEQYF. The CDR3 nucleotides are TGTGCCAGCAGTTACCCTGGACAGGGGAGCTCCTACGAGCAGTACTTC.

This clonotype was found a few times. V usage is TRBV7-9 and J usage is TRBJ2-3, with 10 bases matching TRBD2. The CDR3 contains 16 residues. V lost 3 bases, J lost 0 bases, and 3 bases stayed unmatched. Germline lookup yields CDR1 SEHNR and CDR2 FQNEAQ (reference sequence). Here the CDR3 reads CASSFLAGASTDTQYF. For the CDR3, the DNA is TGTGCCAGCAGCTTTCTAGCGGGAGCCAGCACAGATACGCAGTATTTT.

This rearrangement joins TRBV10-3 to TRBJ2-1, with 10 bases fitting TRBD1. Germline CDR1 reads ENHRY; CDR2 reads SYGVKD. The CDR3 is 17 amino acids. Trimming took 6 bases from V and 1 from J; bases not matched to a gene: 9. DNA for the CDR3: TGTGCCATCAGGGTGACAGGGGGCGAAACTTCCTACAATGAGCAGTTCTTC. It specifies CAIRVTGGETSYNEQFF.

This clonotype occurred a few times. As DNA, the CDR3 is TGTGCCAGCAGCTTAGGGATAGGGGGCGACGGGGAGACCCAGTACTTC. Encoded protein: CASSLGIGGDGETQYF. The chain employs TRBV7-9 and TRBJ2-5, with TRBD1 matching over 7 bases. The CDR3 is made up of 16 amino acids. V lost 1 base, J lost 5 bases, and 10 bases stayed unmatched. The V gene's germline CDR1 is SEHNR and CDR2 FQNEAQ (reference sequence).

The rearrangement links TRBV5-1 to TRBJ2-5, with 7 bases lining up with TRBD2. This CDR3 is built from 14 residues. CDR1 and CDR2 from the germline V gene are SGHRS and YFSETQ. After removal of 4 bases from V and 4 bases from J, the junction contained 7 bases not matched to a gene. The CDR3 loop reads CASSRGGSTETQYF. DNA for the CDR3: TGCGCCAGCAGCCGGGGAGGGAGCACAGAGACCCAGTACTTC.

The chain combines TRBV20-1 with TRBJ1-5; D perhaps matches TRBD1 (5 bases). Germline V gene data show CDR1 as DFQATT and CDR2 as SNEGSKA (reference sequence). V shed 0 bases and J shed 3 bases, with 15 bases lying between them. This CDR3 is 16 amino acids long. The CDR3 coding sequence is TGCAGTGCTAGAGAGGCAGGTGGGGGTAACAATCAGCCCCAGCATTTT. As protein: CSAREAGGGNNQPQHF.

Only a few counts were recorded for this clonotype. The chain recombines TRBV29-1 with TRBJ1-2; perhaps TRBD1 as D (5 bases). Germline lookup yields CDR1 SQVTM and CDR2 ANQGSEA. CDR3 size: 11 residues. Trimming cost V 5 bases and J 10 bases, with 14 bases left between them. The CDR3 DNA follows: TGCAGCGTTAGAGACGGGGGAAACTACACCTTC. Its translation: CSVRDGGNYTF.

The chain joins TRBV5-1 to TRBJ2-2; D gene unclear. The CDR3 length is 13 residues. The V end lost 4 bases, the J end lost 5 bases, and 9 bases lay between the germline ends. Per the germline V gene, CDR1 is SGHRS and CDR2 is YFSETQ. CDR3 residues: CASSRVMTGELFF. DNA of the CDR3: TGCGCCAGCAGCCGAGTGATGACCGGGGAGCTGTTTTTT.